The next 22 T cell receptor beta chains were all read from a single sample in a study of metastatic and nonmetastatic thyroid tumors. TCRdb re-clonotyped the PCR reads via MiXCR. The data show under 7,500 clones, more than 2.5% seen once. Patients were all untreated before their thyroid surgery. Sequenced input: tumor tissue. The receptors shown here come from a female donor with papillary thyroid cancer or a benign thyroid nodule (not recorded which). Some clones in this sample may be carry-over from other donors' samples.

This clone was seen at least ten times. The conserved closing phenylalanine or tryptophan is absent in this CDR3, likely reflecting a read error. The CDR3 sequence: CASTSGRESSYNEQFV. For the CDR3, the DNA is TGTGCCAGTACTAGCGGGAGGGAAAGCTCCTACAATGAGCAGTTCGTC. This rearrangement joins TRBV19 to TRBJ2-1; 12 nucleotides align to TRBD2. V was pared by 7 bases and J by 0 bases, with 4 bases of the junction left unmatched. This CDR3 is built from 16 residues. Germline CDR1 and CDR2: LNHDA and SQIVND (reference sequence).

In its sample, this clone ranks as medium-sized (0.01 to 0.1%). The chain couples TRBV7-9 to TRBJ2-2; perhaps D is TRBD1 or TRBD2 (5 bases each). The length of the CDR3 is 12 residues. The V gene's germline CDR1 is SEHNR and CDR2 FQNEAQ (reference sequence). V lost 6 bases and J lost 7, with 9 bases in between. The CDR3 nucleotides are TGTGCCAGCAGACAGGAGGTCGGGGAGCTGTTTTTT. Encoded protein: CASRQEVGELFF.

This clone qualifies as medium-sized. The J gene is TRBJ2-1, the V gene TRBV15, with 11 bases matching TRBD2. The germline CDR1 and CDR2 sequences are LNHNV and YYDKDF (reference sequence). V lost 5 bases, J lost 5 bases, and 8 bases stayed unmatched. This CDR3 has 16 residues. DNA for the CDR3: TGTGCCACCAGCGGACCACTAGCGGGAGCCAACAATGAGCAGTTCTTC. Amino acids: CATSGPLAGANNEQFF. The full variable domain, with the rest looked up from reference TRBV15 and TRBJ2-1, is DAMVIQNPRYQVTQFGKPVTLSCSQTLNHNVMYWYQQKSSQAPKLLFHYYDKDFNNEADTPDNFQSRRPNTSFCFLDIRSPGLGDTAMYLCATSGPLAGANNEQFFGPGTRLTVL.

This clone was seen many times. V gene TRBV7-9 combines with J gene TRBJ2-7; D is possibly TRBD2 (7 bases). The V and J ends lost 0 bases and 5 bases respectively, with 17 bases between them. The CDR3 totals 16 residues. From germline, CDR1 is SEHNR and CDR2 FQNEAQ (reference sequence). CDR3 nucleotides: TGTGCCAGCAGCTTAGCGGCCGGGGGGCGCTACCACGAGCAGTACTTC. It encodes CASSLAAGGRYHEQYF.

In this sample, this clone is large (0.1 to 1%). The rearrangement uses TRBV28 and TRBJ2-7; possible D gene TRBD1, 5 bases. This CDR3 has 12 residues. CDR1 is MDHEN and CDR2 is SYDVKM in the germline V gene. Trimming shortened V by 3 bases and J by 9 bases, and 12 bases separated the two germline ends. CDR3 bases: TGTGCCAGCAGTTTGTCAGGGTTTAGGCAGTACTTC. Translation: CASSLSGFRQYF.

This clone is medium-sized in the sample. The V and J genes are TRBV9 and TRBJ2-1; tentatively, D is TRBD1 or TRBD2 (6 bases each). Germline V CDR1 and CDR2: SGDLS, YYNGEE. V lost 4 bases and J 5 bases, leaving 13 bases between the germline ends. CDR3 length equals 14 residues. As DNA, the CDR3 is TGTGCCAGCAGCACCCCTCGGGGGCACAATGAGCAGTTCTTC. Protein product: CASSTPRGHNEQFF.

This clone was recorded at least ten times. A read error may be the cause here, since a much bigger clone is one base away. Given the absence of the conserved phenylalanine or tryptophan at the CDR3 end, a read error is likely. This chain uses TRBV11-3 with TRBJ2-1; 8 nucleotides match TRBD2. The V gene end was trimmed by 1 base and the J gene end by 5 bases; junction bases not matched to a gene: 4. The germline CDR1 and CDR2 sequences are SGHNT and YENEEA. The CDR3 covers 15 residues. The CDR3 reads CASSLVGGADNEQFV. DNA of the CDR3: TGTGCCAGCAGCTTAGTCGGGGGGGCAGACAATGAGCAGTTCGTC.

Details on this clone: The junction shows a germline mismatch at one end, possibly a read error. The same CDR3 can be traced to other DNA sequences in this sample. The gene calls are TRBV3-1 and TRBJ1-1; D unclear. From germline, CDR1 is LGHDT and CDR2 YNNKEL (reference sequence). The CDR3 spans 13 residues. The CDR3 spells CASSQREGEKAFF. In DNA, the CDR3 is TGCGCCAGCAGCCAAAGGGAGGGAGAGAAAGCCTTCTTT.

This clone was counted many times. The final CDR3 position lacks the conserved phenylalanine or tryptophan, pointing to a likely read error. In DNA form, the CDR3 reads TGTGCCAGCAGTTCCCCCAAAGGACTAGCGGGAGCCAATGAGCAGTTCGTC. It translates to CASSSPKGLAGANEQFV. V gene TRBV12-3 or TRBV12-4 combines with J gene TRBJ2-1; 13 positions agree with TRBD2. The ends lost 4 bases at V and 6 bases at J; junction bases unmatched: 9. CDR3 length equals 17 residues.

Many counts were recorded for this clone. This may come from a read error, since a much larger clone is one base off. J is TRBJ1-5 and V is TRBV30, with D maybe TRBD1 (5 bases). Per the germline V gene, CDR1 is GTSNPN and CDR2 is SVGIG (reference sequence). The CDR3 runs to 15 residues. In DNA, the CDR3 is TGTGCCTGGAGTCCTTTTGGGGGGTTTAATCAGCCCCGGCATTTT. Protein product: CAWSPFGGFNQPRHF.

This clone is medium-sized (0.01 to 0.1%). The CDR3 spells CASGPSVNTDTQYF. The CDR3 region has the DNA TGTGCTAGTGGTCCGTCGGTCAACACAGATACGCAGTATTTT. The V and J genes are TRBV12-5 and TRBJ2-3; no clear D. The germline CDR1 and CDR2 sequences are LGHNT and FRNRAP. CDR3 length equals 14 residues. V shed 5 bases and J shed 2 bases, with 11 bases lying between them.

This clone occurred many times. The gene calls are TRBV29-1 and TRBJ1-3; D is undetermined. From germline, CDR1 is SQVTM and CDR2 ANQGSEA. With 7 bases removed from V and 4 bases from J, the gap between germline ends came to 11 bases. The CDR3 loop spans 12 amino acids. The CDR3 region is CSGVGQGNTIYF. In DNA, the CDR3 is TGCAGCGGCGTCGGCCAGGGAAACACCATATATTTT.

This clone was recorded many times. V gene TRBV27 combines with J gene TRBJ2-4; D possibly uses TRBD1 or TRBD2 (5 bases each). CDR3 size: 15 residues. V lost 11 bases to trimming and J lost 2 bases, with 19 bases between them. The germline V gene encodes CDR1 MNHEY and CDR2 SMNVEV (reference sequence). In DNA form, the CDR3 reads TGTGCCGGACTTGGGACGGACTCTACCAAAAACATTCAGTACTTC. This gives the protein CAGLGTDSTKNIQYF.

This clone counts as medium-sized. CDR3 region: CASSPGPGQTATNEKLFF. The CDR3 nucleotides read TGCGCCAGCAGCCCAGGACCGGGACAGACTGCAACTAATGAAAAACTGTTTTTT. This chain links TRBV5-1 with TRBJ1-4; 7 nucleotides agree with TRBD1. The CDR3 extends over 18 amino acids. Germline CDR1 reads SGHRS; CDR2 reads YFSETQ. J was trimmed by 0 bases and V by 4 bases; bases with no gene match: 12.

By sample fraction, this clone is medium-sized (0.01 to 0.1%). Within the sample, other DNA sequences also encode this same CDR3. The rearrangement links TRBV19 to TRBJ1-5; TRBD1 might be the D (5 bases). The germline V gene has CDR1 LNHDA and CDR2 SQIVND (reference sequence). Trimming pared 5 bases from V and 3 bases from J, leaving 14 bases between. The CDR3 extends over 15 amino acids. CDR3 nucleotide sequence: TGTGCCAGTAGTCCCCGGCAGGGCCACAATCAGCCCCAGCATTTT. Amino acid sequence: CASSPRQGHNQPQHF.

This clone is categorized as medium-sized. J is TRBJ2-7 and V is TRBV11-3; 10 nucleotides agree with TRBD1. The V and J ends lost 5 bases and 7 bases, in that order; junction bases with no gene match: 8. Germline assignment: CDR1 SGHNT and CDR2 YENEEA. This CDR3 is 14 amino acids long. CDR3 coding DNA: TGTGCCAGCAGCCCCGGACAGGGGGATGAGGAGCAGTACTTC. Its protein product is CASSPGQGDEEQYF.

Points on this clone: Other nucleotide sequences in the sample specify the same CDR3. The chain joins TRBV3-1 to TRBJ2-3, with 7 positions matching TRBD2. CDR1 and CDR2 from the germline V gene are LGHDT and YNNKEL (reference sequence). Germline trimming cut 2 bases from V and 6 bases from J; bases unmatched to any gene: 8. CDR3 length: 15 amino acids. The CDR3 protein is CASSQLAGVADTQYF. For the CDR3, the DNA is TGTGCCAGCAGCCAACTGGCGGGAGTCGCGGATACGCAGTATTTT.

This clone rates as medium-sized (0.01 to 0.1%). The CDR3 protein is CASSSPGTNTDTQYF. DNA for the CDR3: TGTGCCAGCAGTTCCCCGGGGACTAATACCGATACGCAGTATTTT. The chain joins TRBV28 to TRBJ2-3; 7 nucleotides match TRBD2. The germline gives CDR1 MDHEN, CDR2 SYDVKM. V was clipped by 4 bases and J by 6 bases; unmatched bases: 10. The CDR3 extends over 15 amino acids.

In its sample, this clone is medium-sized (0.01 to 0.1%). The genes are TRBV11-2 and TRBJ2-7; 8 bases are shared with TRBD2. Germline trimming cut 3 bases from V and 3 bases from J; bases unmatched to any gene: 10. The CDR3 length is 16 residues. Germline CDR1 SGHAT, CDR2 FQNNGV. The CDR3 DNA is TGTGCCAGCAGCTTCGGCTCCGCGGGAGGTCTCTACGAGCAGTACTTC. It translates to CASSFGSAGGLYEQYF.

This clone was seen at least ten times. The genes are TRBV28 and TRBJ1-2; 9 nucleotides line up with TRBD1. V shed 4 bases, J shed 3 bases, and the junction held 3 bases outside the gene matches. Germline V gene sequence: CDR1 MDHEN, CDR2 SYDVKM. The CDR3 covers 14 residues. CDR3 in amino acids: CASSSQGADYGYTF. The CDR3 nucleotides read TGTGCCAGCAGTTCACAGGGGGCAGACTATGGCTACACCTTC.

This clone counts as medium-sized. The CDR3 sequence: CASSLRLGISYEQYF. CDR3 coding DNA: TGTGCCAGCAGCTTACGGCTCGGGATCTCCTACGAGCAGTACTTC. The V and J genes are TRBV13 and TRBJ2-7; TRBD2 is a possible D gene (5 bases). V was trimmed by 2 bases and J by 0 bases, leaving 11 bases between them. CDR3 size: 15 residues. The germline gives CDR1 PRHDT, CDR2 FYEKMQ (reference sequence).

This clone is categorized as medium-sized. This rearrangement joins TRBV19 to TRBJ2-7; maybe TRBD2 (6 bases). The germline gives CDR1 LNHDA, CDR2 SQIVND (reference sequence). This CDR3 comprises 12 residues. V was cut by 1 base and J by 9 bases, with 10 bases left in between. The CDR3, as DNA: TGTGCCAGTAGTATAGCGGGAGAGGTGCAGTACTTC. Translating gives CASSIAGEVQYF.